This TCR beta chain was retrieved from a study of CD8+CD57+ T cells in acquired aplastic anemia. Whole-study context: Where healthy donors were concerned, CD4+ cells averaged approximately 10 million reads.

This CDR3 is 13 amino acids long. Germline V gives CDR1 SGHAT, CDR2 FQNNGV. Trimming left V 5 bases short and J 1 base short, with 5 bases between. Genomic DNA served as template for TCR beta VDJ and CDR3 profiling. A single record per CDR3 protein comes from TCRdb applying MiXCR to the reads. The profile shows 350,000 to 450,000 distinct CDR3 sequences, roughly 68% of them singletons. This TCR came from a human donor in good health, serving as a control. Sequenced material: sorted CD4+, CD8+, or CD8+CD57+ T cells (not recorded which) from PBMCs. The chain employs TRBV11-2 and TRBJ1-4; D is unresolved. The CDR3 region has the DNA TGTGCCAGCAGCCTAGGAACTAATGAAAAACTGTTTTTT. The encoded protein is CASSLGTNEKLFF.